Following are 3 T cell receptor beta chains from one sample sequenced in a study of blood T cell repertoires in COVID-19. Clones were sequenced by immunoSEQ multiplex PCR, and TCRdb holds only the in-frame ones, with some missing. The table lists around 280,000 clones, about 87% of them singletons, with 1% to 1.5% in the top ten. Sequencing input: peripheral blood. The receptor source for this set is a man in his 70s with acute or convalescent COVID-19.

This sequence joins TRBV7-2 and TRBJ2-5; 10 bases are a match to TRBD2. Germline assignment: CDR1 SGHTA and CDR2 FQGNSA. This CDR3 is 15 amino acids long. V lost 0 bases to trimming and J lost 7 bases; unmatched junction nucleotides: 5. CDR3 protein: CASSLAPASGGTQYF. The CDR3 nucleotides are TGTGCCAGCAGCTTAGCTCCGGCTAGCGGGGGGACCCAGTACTTC.

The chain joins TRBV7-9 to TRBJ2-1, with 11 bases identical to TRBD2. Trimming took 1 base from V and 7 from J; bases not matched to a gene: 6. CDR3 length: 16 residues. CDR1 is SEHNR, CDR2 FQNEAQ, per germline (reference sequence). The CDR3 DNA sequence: TGTGCCAGCAGCTTAGTTAGCGGGGGGGCCAGGAATGAGCAGTTCTTC. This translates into CASSLVSGGARNEQFF.

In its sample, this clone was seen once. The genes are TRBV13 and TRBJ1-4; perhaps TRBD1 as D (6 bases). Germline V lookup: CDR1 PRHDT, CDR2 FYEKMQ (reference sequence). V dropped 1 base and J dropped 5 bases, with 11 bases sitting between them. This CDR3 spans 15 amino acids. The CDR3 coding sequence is TGTGCCAGCAGCTTAGATGGACAGCAAAATGAAAAACTGTTTTTT. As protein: CASSLDGQQNEKLFF.